The 10 T cell receptor beta chains below were found in one sample sequenced in a study of blood T cell repertoires in COVID-19. Libraries were prepared by immunoSEQ multiplex PCR; TCRdb keeps only in-frame clonotypes and omits some of them. The sample includes 200,000 or so clones, around 77% seen only once; the top ten take 15% to 20%. Source material: peripheral blood. These receptors were collected from a man between 60 and 75 years old with active or convalescent COVID-19.

The chain couples TRBV9 to TRBJ2-2, with 11 bases that match TRBD2. V lost 1 base to trimming and J lost 8 bases; unmatched junction nucleotides: 7. The CDR3 covers 16 residues. Germline V lookup: CDR1 SGDLS, CDR2 YYNGEE. CDR3 sequence: CASSVRTSGSGGELFF. The CDR3 nucleotides read TGTGCCAGCAGCGTAAGAACTAGCGGGAGCGGAGGGGAGCTGTTTTTT.

The chain employs TRBV19 and TRBJ2-2; D is uncertain. V gave up 3 bases and J gave up 3 bases, with 5 bases separating them. The CDR3 is 13 residues long. The germline V gene has CDR1 LNHDA and CDR2 SQIVND (reference sequence). CDR3 region: CASSIRDTGELFF. The CDR3 bases are TGTGCCAGTAGTATCCGGGACACCGGGGAGCTGTTTTTT.

The V and J genes are TRBV2 and TRBJ2-7; TRBD1 is a possible D gene (6 bases). In germline, CDR1 is SNHLY, CDR2 FYNNEI. This CDR3 has 12 residues. V lost 7 bases to trimming and J lost 3 bases, with 10 bases between them. The CDR3 DNA reads as TGTGCCAGCACCGGACAGCTCTACGAGCAGTACTTC. Protein sequence: CASTGQLYEQYF.

The rearrangement joins TRBV25-1 to TRBJ2-7; TRBD2 aligns across 7 bases. The length of the CDR3 is 14 residues. V was pared by 5 bases and J by 3 bases, with 7 bases of the junction left unmatched. Germline V lookup: CDR1 MGHDK, CDR2 SYGVNS. The CDR3 DNA sequence: TGTGCCAGCAGTTCGGGGCTAGCGGACTACGAGCAGTACTTC. Translated, it gives CASSSGLADYEQYF.

The chain combines TRBV19 with TRBJ1-5, with D uncertain. This CDR3 region has 15 residues. The germline gives CDR1 LNHDA, CDR2 SQIVND (reference sequence). The V end lost 3 bases, the J end lost 1 base, and 10 bases lay between the germline ends. The CDR3 sequence is CASSILGESNQPQHF. The CDR3 DNA is TGTGCCAGTAGTATTCTTGGGGAGAGCAATCAGCCCCAGCATTTT.

This CDR3 reads CASSLGTSGLQETQYF. The CDR3 coding sequence is TGTGCCAGCAGTTTGGGGACTAGCGGGTTACAAGAGACCCAGTACTTC. The rearrangement joins TRBV2 to TRBJ2-5; 12 bases are a match to TRBD2. Trimming at V came to 5 bases and at J to 2 bases, leaving 6 bases not matched to a gene. Germline V CDR1 and CDR2: SNHLY, FYNNEI. This CDR3 region has 16 residues.

V and J are TRBV28 and TRBJ1-5; 8 bases map to TRBD1. This CDR3 region has 15 residues. Germline V CDR1 and CDR2: MDHEN, SYDVKM. V trimming: 5 bases; J trimming: 4 bases; junction bases outside the gene matches: 7. The CDR3 bases are TGTGCCAGCAGTGGGACAGGACGGGCTAATCAGCCCCAGCATTTT. As protein: CASSGTGRANQPQHF.

This clone was seen many times. This CDR3 is CASSLGTENLNTEAFF. The CDR3 DNA is TGTGCCAGCAGCTTAGGGACAGAGAATCTGAACACTGAAGCTTTCTTT. The chain has TRBV7-6 and TRBJ1-1, with a tentative D call TRBD1 (6 bases). Trimming pared 1 base from V and 0 bases from J, leaving 12 bases between. CDR3 length equals 16 residues. CDR1 is SGHVS, CDR2 FNYEAQ, per germline.

The chain is built from TRBV12-3 or TRBV12-4 and TRBJ2-5; 8 positions agree with TRBD1. The CDR3 covers 12 residues. V dropped 7 bases and J dropped 5; count of bases not matched to a gene: 3. In DNA, the CDR3 is TGTGCCAGCACCAGGGGGCCGGAGACCCAGTACTTC. Protein product: CASTRGPETQYF.

The rearrangement links TRBV4-2 to TRBJ2-1; TRBD2 agrees at 7 bases. The ends lost 1 base at V and 12 bases at J; junction bases unmatched: 3. The CDR3 extends over 12 amino acids. Germline V gene lookup returns CDR1 LGHNA and CDR2 YNFKEQ. In DNA form, the CDR3 reads TGTGCCAGCAGCCAAGGAGGCGGGAGGCAGTTCTTC. Its translation: CASSQGGGRQFF.